Presented here are 12 T cell receptor beta chains from one specimen sequenced in a study of vaccination and CD4 T cells after COVID-19. As to treatment: approximately nine-day PBMC culture with coronavirus spike peptide pools or control peptides (ViraFEST assay). What these receptors recognize is not known. Cultured CD4+ T cell DNA underwent sequencing with the Oncomine TCR Beta short-read assay. Each CDR3 protein is one row after TCRdb ran MiXCR on the PCR reads. This table holds about 5,500 distinct CDR3 sequences, about two thirds found once. Sequencing used CD4+ T cells from blood, cultured in vitro. The receptors here all came from a human donor who had recovered from COVID-19.

There are a few counts of this clonotype. This rearrangement joins TRBV6-2 or TRBV6-3 to TRBJ1-6; D unclear. Germline-derived CDR1 and CDR2 are MNHEY and SVGEGT. V was cut by 7 bases and J by 7 bases, with 17 bases left in between. The CDR3 sequence is 15 residues long. CDR3 loop: CASTVDRLGNSPLHF. CDR3 nucleotide sequence: TGTGCCAGCACTGTTGACCGCCTGGGAAATTCACCCCTCCACTTT.

The chain recombines TRBV11-2 with TRBJ1-1; a possible D gene is TRBD1 (5 bases). V was pared by 3 bases and J by 5 bases, with 13 bases between. This CDR3 has 14 amino acids. Germline assignment: CDR1 SGHAT and CDR2 FQNNGV. Written as DNA, the CDR3 is TGTGCCAGCAGCTTCCCCGGGGCGGGTACTGAAGCTTTCTTT. Translated, it gives CASSFPGAGTEAFF.

The chain uses TRBV28 and TRBJ1-5, with 9 bases identical to TRBD1. The CDR3 consists of 15 residues. The ends lost 8 bases at V and 6 bases at J; junction bases unmatched: 11. Germline CDR1 reads MDHEN; CDR2 reads SYDVKM. The CDR3 here is CASAPGTGLGQPQHF. Written as DNA, the CDR3 is TGTGCCAGCGCCCCGGGGACAGGGTTAGGTCAGCCCCAGCATTTT.

The chain carries TRBV20-1 and TRBJ2-7; 7 bases are a match to TRBD2. Looked up from germline, CDR1 is DFQATT and CDR2 is SNEGSKA (reference sequence). The CDR3 spans 14 residues. Unmatched junction bases numbered 7, after V lost 0 bases and J lost 5 bases. In nucleotides, the CDR3 is TGCAGTGCTAGAGAGGGGGGGTTCTCGAACGAGCAGTACTTC. It encodes CSAREGGFSNEQYF.

This clonotype is deemed large (0.1 to 1%). The gene calls are TRBV10-3 and TRBJ2-7; D may correspond to TRBD1 or TRBD2 (7 bases each). Per the germline V gene, CDR1 is ENHRY and CDR2 is SYGVKD. Trimming cost V 8 bases and J 5 bases, with 10 bases left between them. This CDR3 spans 11 amino acids. This CDR3 is CAISGGDEQYF. The CDR3 region has the DNA TGTGCCATCTCAGGGGGGGACGAGCAGTACTTC.

The chain links TRBV19 to TRBJ1-2, with 9 bases lining up with TRBD1. Losses at the gene ends were 6 bases for V and 5 bases for J; bases not matched to a gene: 4. The germline gives CDR1 LNHDA, CDR2 SQIVND (reference sequence). This CDR3 spans 13 amino acids. The CDR3 sequence is CASRGTGNYGYTF. Written as DNA, the CDR3 is TGTGCCAGTAGGGGGACAGGGAATTATGGCTACACCTTC. Full variable domain (outside the CDR3, taken from reference TRBV19 and TRBJ1-2): DGGITQSPKYLFRKEGQNVTLSCEQNLNHDAMYWYRQDPGQGLRLIYYSQIVNDFQKGDIAEGYSVSREKKESFPLTVTSAQKNPTAFYLCASRGTGNYGYTFGSGTRLTVV.

The genes are TRBV12-3 or TRBV12-4 and TRBJ1-2; D is ambiguous. The CDR3 is made up of 14 amino acids. V lost 2 bases to trimming and J lost 1 base, with 8 bases between them. As DNA, the CDR3 is TGTGCCAGCAGTTTACGGCAGAGTAACTATGGCTACACCTTC. It translates to CASSLRQSNYGYTF.

J is TRBJ2-2 and V is TRBV7-9; D is unclear. Trimming stripped 8 bases from V and 1 base from J, with 11 bases between. Germline lookup yields CDR1 SEHNR and CDR2 FQNEAQ (reference sequence). This CDR3 is 14 amino acids long. Here the CDR3 DNA reads TGTGCCAGCCTTCCGCCCCGGAACACCGGGGAGCTGTTTTTT. Protein product: CASLPPRNTGELFF.

The chain employs TRBV7-9 and TRBJ1-1, with a weak D call TRBD1 (5 bases). This CDR3 region has 13 residues. The germline V and J ends were trimmed by 1 base and 7 bases, with 10 bases remaining between them. CDR1 and CDR2 (germline): SEHNR, FQNEAQ (reference sequence). CDR3 sequence: CASSLVPGVEAFF. The CDR3 coding sequence is TGTGCCAGCAGCTTAGTTCCGGGGGTTGAAGCTTTCTTT. The whole variable domain, remainder taken from reference TRBV7-9 and TRBJ1-1, is DTGVSQNPRHKITKRGQNVTFRCDPISEHNRLYWYRQTLGQGPEFLTYFQNEAQLEKSRLLSDRFSAERPKGSFSTLEIQRTEQGDSAMYLCASSLVPGVEAFFGQGTRLTVV.

J is TRBJ1-2 and V is TRBV7-2; the D gene is possibly TRBD1 (6 bases). The ends were cut back, 1 base at V and 8 bases at J, with 14 bases in the middle. The germline CDR1 and CDR2 sequences are SGHTA and FQGNSA. This CDR3 comprises 14 residues. The CDR3 here is CASSLVGQGSGYTF. DNA of the CDR3: TGTGCCAGCAGCTTAGTAGGCCAGGGGTCCGGCTACACCTTC.

This clonotype is medium-sized in the sample. The chain employs TRBV2 and TRBJ1-1, with a weak D call TRBD1 (6 bases). The CDR3 covers 15 residues. Germline CDR1 and CDR2: SNHLY and FYNNEI. V was cut by 0 bases and J by 2 bases, with 10 bases left in between. CDR3 amino acids: CASSEATGRNTEAFF. DNA for the CDR3: TGTGCCAGCAGTGAAGCGACAGGCCGAAACACTGAAGCTTTCTTT.

The V gene is TRBV5-4, the J gene TRBJ2-7; D is undetermined. Deletions cut 2 bases from V and 2 bases from J, with 11 bases between. Germline V lookup: CDR1 SGHNT, CDR2 YYREEE (reference sequence). This CDR3 has 14 residues. CDR3 sequence: CASSFVGKPYEQYF. CDR3 sequence (DNA): TGTGCCAGCAGCTTCGTAGGGAAACCCTACGAGCAGTACTTC.